A selection of T cell receptor beta chains follows, all from one sample in a study of OX40 agonist ivuxolimab in advanced cancers. Here immunoSEQ multiplex PCR was the method, and the copy in TCRdb shows in-frame clones only, minus some. The sample lists roughly 70,000 clones, 88% seen once, with around 2% in the top ten. Sequencing used CD4+ or CD8+ T cells sorted from blood, obtained in a trial of the OX40 agonist ivuxolimab. The receptors were sampled from an adult with an advanced solid tumor such as melanoma, head and neck, liver or kidney cancer. Both conserved end residues are part of each CDR3. A clone size is listed for some rows: how often the clone was seen (once, few, many), or a class if it is expanded.

size	V	J	CDR3
-	TRBV5-5	TRBJ2-7	CASRISGGNLYEQYF
-	TRBV7-2	TRBJ1-5	CASSLVSLNSNQPQHF
-	TRBV19	TRBJ2-6	CASSTQRTGGLSGANVLTF
-	TRBV10-3	TRBJ1-6	CAISEDQDTMNSPLHF
-	TRBV5-1	TRBJ2-3	CASNYGETDTQYF
-	TRBV7-2	TRBJ2-7	CASSPRTGGSSYEQYF
-	TRBV5-1	TRBJ2-6	CASTGQGFASGANVLTF
-	TRBV18	TRBJ2-3	CASSPSRGETDTQYF
-	TRBV5-5	TRBJ2-5	CASSPAMETQYF
-	TRBV19	TRBJ1-1	CASSVQGGNTEAFF
-	TRBV9	TRBJ2-1	CASSVGDSGTFDEQFF
few	TRBV7-8	TRBJ2-3	CASSLQRDTQYF
-	TRBV10-3	TRBJ1-2	CAVGGERGYGYTF
-	TRBV10-3	TRBJ2-1	CAISGTDRRTDNEQFF
-	TRBV28	TRBJ1-2	CASRTWRGASYTF
-	TRBV30	TRBJ1-6	CAWSVSGGSRSPLHF
-	TRBV30	TRBJ1-2	CAWRGGTGGANYGYTF
-	TRBV7-9	TRBJ1-6	CASSSPSSPPLHF
-	TRBV28	TRBJ1-1	CASPQGVTEAFF
-	TRBV10-3	TRBJ1-1	CAISEFPEGGTEAFF
-	TRBV2	TRBJ2-2	CASRADWSGELFF
-	TRBV7-8	TRBJ1-4	CASSARRPGATNEKLFF
-	TRBV21-1	TRBJ2-4	CASSKVSSGGRLAKNIQYF
-	TRBV7-2	TRBJ2-5	CASSFQRGQETQYF
-	TRBV6-1	TRBJ2-7	CASSEGMNEQYF
-	TRBV9	TRBJ1-1	CASSVDGQGGEAFF
-	TRBV4-1	TRBJ2-5	CASSQGAGQGRWETQYF
-	TRBV19	TRBJ2-2	CASSWGNTGELFF
-	TRBV6-5	TRBJ1-5	CASSFRDRGTQPQHF